A selection of T cell receptor beta chains follows, all from one sample in a study of beta chain features in type 1 diabetes. TCRdb keeps only in-frame clones here, not all; method: immunoSEQ multiplex PCR. The sample includes more than 85,000 clones, 40% of them seen just once. Input material: stem cell memory CD4+ T cells from blood. Receptors originate from a young woman in good health. The CDR3 runs from the conserved cysteine through the conserved F or W. A D gene is named only where the DNA matches it firmly. Size is omitted from some rows. Given values are once, few, many or a class for expanded clones.

d_gene,v_gene,abundance,j_gene,CDR3aa,CDR3nt
TRBD2,TRBV28,few,TRBJ2-7,CASRPGGNEQYF,TGTGCCAGCAGGCCGGGAGGCAACGAGCAGTACTTC
.,TRBV6-1,few,TRBJ2-7,CASSVDFHEQYF,TGTGCCAGCAGTGTCGACTTCCACGAGCAGTACTTC
TRBD1,TRBV7-2,few,TRBJ1-2,CASSPLRGTGLAGYTF,TGTGCCAGCAGCCCCCTACGGGGGACAGGGCTAGCGGGCTACACCTTC
.,TRBV9,.,TRBJ1-2,CASSVGQDYGYTF,TGTGCCAGCAGCGTAGGACAGGACTATGGCTACACCTTC
TRBD2,TRBV30,few,TRBJ2-3,CAWSNGTSGSAGSDTQYF,TGTGCCTGGAGCAACGGGACTAGCGGGAGTGCGGGCTCAGATACGCAGTATTTT
TRBD2,TRBV5-1,.,TRBJ2-1,CASRGSGGLSSYNEQFF,TGCGCCAGCCGGGGTAGCGGGGGGCTGAGCTCCTACAATGAGCAGTTCTTC
.,TRBV11-2,.,TRBJ2-1,CASSYPGRNYNEQFF,TGTGCCAGCAGCTATCCGGGTCGCAACTACAATGAGCAGTTCTTC
TRBD2,TRBV5-1,few,TRBJ2-1,CASSSTSGRNEQFF,TGCGCCAGCAGCTCGACTAGCGGGAGGAATGAGCAGTTCTTC
.,TRBV15,.,TRBJ1-5,CATSRDGNSNQPQHF,TGTGCCACCAGCAGAGACGGGAATAGCAATCAGCCCCAGCATTTT
.,TRBV30,.,TRBJ2-3,CAWSVSGDTQYF,TGTGCCTGGAGTGTATCGGGGGATACGCAGTATTTT
.,TRBV7-9,.,TRBJ1-5,CASSSVGGEGLNQPQHF,TGTGCCAGCAGCTCAGTAGGGGGGGAAGGCCTCAATCAGCCCCAGCATTTT
.,TRBV7-9,.,TRBJ2-3,CASNLVGGPTDTQYF,TGTGCCAGCAACCTCGTTGGAGGGCCGACAGATACGCAGTATTTT
TRBD2,TRBV7-2,few,TRBJ2-1,CASSSVSGRAEFF,TGTGCCAGCAGCTCCGTTAGCGGGAGGGCCGAGTTCTTC
TRBD2,TRBV5-4,.,TRBJ2-3,CASSLIRVLAGGPGTDTQYF,TGTGCCAGCAGCTTGATAAGGGTGTTGGCGGGAGGGCCCGGCACAGATACGCAGTATTTT
TRBD1,TRBV28,few,TRBJ1-2,CASSLPTGGNYGYTF,TGTGCCAGCAGCCTTCCGACAGGGGGGAACTATGGCTACACCTTC
TRBD1,TRBV11-3,few,TRBJ1-5,CASSRTGKLGSNQPQHF,TGTGCCAGCAGCCGGACAGGGAAGTTAGGGTCCAATCAGCCCCAGCATTTT
.,TRBV6-5,.,TRBJ2-7,CASSYMRRSGYEQYF,TGTGCCAGCAGTTACATGCGTCGTAGCGGCTACGAGCAGTACTTC
TRBD2,TRBV7-2,few,TRBJ2-1,CASSFGLAGRYNEQFF,TGTGCCAGCAGCTTTGGACTAGCGGGAAGGTACAATGAGCAGTTCTTC
.,TRBV7-9,.,TRBJ2-2,CASSFSRSTGELFF,TGTGCCAGCAGCTTTAGTCGGAGCACCGGGGAGCTGTTTTTT
TRBD2,TRBV7-9,.,TRBJ2-1,CASPITGAGGPSYNEQFF,TGTGCCAGCCCCATCACCGGAGCGGGAGGGCCCTCCTACAATGAGCAGTTCTTC